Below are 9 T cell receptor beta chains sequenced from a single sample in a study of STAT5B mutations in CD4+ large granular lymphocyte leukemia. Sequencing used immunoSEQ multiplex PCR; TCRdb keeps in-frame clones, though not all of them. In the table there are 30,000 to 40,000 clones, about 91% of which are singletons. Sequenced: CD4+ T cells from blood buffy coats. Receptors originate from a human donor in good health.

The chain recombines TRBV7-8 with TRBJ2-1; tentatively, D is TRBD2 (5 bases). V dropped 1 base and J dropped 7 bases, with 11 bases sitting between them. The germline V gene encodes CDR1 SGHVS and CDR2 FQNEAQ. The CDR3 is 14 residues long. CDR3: CASSLESRRNEQFF. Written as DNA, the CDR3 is TGTGCCAGCAGCTTAGAGAGTAGGAGGAATGAGCAGTTCTTC.

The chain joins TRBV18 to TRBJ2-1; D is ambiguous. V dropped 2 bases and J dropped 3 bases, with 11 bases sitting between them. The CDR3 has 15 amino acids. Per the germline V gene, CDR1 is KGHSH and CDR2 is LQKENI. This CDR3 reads CASSPEGWIYNEQFF. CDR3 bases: TGTGCCAGCTCACCAGAAGGGTGGATCTACAATGAGCAGTTCTTC.

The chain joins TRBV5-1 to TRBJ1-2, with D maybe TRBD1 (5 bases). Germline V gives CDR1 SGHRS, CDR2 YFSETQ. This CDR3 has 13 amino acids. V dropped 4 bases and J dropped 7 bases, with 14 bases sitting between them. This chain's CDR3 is CASSVDGAGGYTF. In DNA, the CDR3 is TGCGCCAGCAGCGTGGACGGGGCGGGTGGCTACACCTTC. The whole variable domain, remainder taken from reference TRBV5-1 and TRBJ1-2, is KAGVTQTPRYLIKTRGQQVTLSCSPISGHRSVSWYQQTPGQGLQFLFEYFSETQRNKGNFPGRFSGRQFSNSRSEMNVSTLELGDSALYLCASSVDGAGGYTFGSGTRLTVV.

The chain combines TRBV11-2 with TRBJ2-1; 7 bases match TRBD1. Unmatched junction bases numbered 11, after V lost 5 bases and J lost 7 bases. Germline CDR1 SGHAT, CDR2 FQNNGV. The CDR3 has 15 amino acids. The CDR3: CASSPQGTVQNEQFF. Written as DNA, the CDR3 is TGTGCCAGCAGCCCACAGGGGACAGTTCAAAATGAGCAGTTCTTC.

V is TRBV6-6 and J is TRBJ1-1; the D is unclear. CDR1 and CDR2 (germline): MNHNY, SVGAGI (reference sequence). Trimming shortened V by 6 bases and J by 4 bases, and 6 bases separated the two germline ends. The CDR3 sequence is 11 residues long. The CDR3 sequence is CASSRSTEAFF. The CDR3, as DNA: TGTGCCAGCAGCCGAAGCACTGAAGCTTTCTTT.

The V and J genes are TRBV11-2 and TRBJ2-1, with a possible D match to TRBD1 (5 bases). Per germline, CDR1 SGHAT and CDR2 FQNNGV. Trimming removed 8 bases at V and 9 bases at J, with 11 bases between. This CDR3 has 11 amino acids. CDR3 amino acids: CASGRRGEQFF. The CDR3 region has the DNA TGTGCCAGCGGTAGAAGGGGTGAGCAGTTCTTC.

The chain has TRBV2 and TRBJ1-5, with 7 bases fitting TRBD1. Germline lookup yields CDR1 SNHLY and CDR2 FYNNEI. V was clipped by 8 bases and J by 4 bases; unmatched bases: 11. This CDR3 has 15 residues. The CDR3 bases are TGTGCCAGCGGGGGAGAGGGGGCGGAGAATCAGCCCCAGCATTTT. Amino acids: CASGGEGAENQPQHF.

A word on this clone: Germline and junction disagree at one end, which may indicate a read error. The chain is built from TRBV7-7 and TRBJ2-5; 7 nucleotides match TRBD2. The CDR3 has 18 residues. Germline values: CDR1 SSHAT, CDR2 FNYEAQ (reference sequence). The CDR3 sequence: CASSAESGRTSSKETQYF. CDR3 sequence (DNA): TGTGCTAGCAGCGCCGAGTCGGGGAGGACTAGTTCAAAGGAGACCCAGTACTTC.

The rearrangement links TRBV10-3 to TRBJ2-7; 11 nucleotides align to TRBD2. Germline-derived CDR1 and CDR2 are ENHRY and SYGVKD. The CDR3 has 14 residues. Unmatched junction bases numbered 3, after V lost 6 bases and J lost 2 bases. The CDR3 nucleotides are TGTGCCATCAGGCCGGGACTAGCGGCCTACGAGCAGTACTTC. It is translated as CAIRPGLAAYEQYF.